The T cell receptor (beta chain) described here comes from a study of response to subunit inactivated influenza vaccine. As concerns this clonotype: Antigen: not known.

Study-level findings and limits: Authors suggested each seasonal influenza vaccination recruits few new T cells.

V lost 0 bases and J lost 9, with 12 bases in between. Germline CDR1 and CDR2: LGHNA and YSLEER. This CDR3 region has 14 residues. TCRdb reprocessed the RT-PCR reads with MiXCR, giving one entry per CDR3 protein. The sample records over 800,000 distinct CDR3 sequences, 21% being singletons. The starting material was PBMCs from blood, obtained 5 days after vaccination. The chain carries TRBV4-3 and TRBJ2-1; D possibly matches TRBD1 or TRBD2 (5 bases each). The receptor was isolated from a man aged 45-65 years who received an inactivated influenza vaccine. CDR3 coding DNA: TGCGCCAGCAGCCAAGAACGGGGTAGGGGTGAGCAGTTCTTC. Amino acid sequence: CASSQERGRGEQFF.